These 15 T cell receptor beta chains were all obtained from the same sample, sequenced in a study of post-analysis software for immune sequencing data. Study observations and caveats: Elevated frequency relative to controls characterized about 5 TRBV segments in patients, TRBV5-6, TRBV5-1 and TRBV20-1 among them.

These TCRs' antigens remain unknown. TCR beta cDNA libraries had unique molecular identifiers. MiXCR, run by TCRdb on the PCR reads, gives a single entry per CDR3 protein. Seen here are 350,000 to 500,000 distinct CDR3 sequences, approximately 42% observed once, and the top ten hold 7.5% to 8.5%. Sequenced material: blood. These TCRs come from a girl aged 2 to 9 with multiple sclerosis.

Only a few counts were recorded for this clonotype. CDR3 sequence reads: CASSLEWPATYEQYF. The CDR3 nucleotides read TGTGCCAGCAGCTTAGAATGGCCGGCAACCTACGAGCAGTACTTC. V is TRBV7-2 and J is TRBJ2-7, with D unresolved. The CDR3 is made up of 15 amino acids. V lost 1 base, J lost 2 bases, and 12 bases lay in between. From germline, CDR1 is SGHTA and CDR2 FQGNSA.

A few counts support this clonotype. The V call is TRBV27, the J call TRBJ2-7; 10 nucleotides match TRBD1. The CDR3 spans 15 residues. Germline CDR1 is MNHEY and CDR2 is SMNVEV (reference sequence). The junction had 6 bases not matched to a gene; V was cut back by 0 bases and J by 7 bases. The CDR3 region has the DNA TGTGCCAGCAGTTTATCCGGGACAGGGGTTAGGGAGCAGTACTTC. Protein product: CASSLSGTGVREQYF.

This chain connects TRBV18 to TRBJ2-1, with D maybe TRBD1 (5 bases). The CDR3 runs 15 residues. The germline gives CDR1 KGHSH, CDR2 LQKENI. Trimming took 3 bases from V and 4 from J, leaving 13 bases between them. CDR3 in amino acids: CASSPPRQLYNEQFF. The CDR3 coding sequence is TGTGCCAGCTCACCGCCGCGACAGCTATACAATGAGCAGTTCTTC.

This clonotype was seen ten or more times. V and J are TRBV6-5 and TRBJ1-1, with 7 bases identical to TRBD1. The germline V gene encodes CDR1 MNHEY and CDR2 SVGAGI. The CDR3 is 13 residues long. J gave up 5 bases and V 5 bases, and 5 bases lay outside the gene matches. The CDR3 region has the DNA TGTGCCAGCAGTCGAGACAGGGCGACTGAAGCTTTCTTT. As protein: CASSRDRATEAFF.

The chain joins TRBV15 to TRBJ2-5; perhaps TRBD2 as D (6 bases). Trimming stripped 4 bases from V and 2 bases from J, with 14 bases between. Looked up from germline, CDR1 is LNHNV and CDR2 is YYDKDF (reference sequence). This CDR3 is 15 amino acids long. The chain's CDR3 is CATSTLLREQETQYF. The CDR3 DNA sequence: TGTGCCACCAGCACGCTCCTCCGGGAGCAAGAGACCCAGTACTTC.

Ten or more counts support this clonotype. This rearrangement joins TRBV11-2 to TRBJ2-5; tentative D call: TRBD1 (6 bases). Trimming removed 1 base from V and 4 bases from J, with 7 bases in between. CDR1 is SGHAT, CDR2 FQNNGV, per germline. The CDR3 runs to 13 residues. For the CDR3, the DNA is TGTGCCAGCAGCTTAGTACAGGGAGAGACCCAGTACTTC. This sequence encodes CASSLVQGETQYF.

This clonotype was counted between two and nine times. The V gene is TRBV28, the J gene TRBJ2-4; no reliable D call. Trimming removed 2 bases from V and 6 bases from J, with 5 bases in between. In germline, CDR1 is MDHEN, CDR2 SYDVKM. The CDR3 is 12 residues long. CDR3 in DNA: TGTGCCAGCAGTTTACTAAGAAACATTCAGTACTTC. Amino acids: CASSLLRNIQYF.

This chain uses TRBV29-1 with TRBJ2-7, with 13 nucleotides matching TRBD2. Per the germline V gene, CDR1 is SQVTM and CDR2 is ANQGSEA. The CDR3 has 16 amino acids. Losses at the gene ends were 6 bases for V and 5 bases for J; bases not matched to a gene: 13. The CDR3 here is CSVPRTSGRGNNEQYF. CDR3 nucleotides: TGCAGCGTCCCACGGACTAGCGGGAGAGGAAATAACGAGCAGTACTTC.

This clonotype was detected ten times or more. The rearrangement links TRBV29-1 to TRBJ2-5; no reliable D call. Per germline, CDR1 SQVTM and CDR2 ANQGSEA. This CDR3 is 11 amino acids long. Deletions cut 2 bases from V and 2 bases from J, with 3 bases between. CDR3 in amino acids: CSVEYQETQYF. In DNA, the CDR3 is TGCAGCGTTGAATATCAAGAGACCCAGTACTTC.

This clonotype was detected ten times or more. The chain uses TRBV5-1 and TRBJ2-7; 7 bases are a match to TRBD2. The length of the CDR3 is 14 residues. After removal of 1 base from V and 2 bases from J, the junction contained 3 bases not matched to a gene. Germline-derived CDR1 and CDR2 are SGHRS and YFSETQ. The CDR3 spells CASSLSGTTYEQYF. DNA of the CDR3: TGCGCCAGCAGCTTGAGCGGGACGACCTACGAGCAGTACTTC.

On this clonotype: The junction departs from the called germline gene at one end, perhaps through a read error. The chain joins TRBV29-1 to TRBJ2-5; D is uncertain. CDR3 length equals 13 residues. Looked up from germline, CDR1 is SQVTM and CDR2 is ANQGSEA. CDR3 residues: CSIESSVQETQYF. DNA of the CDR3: TGCAGCATTGAGTCCAGCGTCCAAGAGACCCAGTACTTC.

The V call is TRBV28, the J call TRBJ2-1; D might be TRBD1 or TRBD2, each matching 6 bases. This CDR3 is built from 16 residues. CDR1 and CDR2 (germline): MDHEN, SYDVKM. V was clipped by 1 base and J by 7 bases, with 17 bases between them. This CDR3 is CASSLLGGGDFNEQFF. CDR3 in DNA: TGTGCCAGCAGTTTATTAGGAGGGGGAGATTTTAATGAGCAGTTCTTC.

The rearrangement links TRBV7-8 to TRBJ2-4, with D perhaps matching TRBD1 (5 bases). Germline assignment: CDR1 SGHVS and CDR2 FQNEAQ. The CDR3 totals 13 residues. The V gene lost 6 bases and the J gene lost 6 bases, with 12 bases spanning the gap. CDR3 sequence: CASRPSRGNIQYF. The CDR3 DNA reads TGTGCCAGCAGGCCCAGTAGGGGAAACATTCAGTACTTC.

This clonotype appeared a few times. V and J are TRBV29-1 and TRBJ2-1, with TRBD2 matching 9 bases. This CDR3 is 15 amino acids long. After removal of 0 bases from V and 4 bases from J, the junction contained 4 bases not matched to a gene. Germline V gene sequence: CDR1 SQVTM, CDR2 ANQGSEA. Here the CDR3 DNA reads TGCAGCGTTGAAGAGGGACTAGCTCCTTACAATGAGCAGTTCTTC. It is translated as CSVEEGLAPYNEQFF.

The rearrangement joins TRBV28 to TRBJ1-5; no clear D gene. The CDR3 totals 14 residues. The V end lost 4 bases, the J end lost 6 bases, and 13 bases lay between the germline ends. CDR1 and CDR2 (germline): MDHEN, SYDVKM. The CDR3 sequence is CASSSPSEAQPQHF. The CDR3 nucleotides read TGTGCCAGCAGTTCACCCTCCGAGGCTCAGCCCCAGCATTTT.